This T cell receptor beta chain was retrieved from a study of blood T cell repertoires in COVID-19. As for the study in general: There were acute and convalescent COVID-19 samples, and they came from the United States, Italy and Spain. In each case, the material was cDNA or gDNA derived from T cells, B-cell-depleted T cells, or PBMCs.

Original handling: The assay estimated nucleated cells by amplifying reference gene primers. Sequenced by immunoSEQ multiplex PCR; TCRdb stores in-frame clones only, minus some. V, J and clone size reflect that table, while D and trimming were determined from the DNA. The sample consists of fewer than 250,000 clones, just under 85% of them appearing once. The CDR3 is 16 residues long. Germline V gives CDR1 SGHTA, CDR2 FQGTGA. Trimming removed 3 bases at V and 4 bases at J, with 18 bases between. This clonotype originated in a woman aged 65 to 85 with active or convalescent COVID-19. The chain links TRBV7-3 to TRBJ2-5, with TRBD2 as a possible D gene (7 bases). Material for sequencing was peripheral blood. This chain's CDR3 is CASSFRGGGVSETQYF. The CDR3 nucleotides are TGTGCCAGCAGCTTTCGAGGGGGAGGGGTATCAGAGACCCAGTACTTC.